These 11 T cell receptor beta chains were sequenced from one sample in a study of blood T cell repertoires in COVID-19. Assay: immunoSEQ multiplex PCR; the TCRdb copy retains only in-frame clones and omits some. The data contain some 350,000 clones, about 90% of them seen just once; the ten biggest clones take up almost 3%. The sequenced sample was PBMCs or T cells enriched from blood (not recorded which). These TCRs come from a woman in her 30s who had recovered from COVID-19.

The gene calls are TRBV18 and TRBJ1-1; D unclear. This CDR3 spans 12 amino acids. Germline V gives CDR1 KGHSH, CDR2 LQKENI. V lost 3 bases, J lost 6 bases, and 8 bases lay in between. In nucleotides, the CDR3 is TGTGCCAGCTCACCCGGTCCCCCTGAAGCTTTCTTT. Amino acid sequence: CASSPGPPEAFF.

The chain joins TRBV19 to TRBJ2-7; D may be TRBD2 (5 bases). Germline lookup yields CDR1 LNHDA and CDR2 SQIVND (reference sequence). V lost 3 bases and J lost 7, with 13 bases in between. The CDR3 length is 13 residues. This CDR3 is CASSIGGSGEQYF. In DNA, the CDR3 is TGTGCCAGTAGTATTGGCGGTTCGGGGGAGCAGTACTTC.

The V gene is TRBV15, the J gene TRBJ2-2; D uncertain. CDR3 length: 13 amino acids. Trimming shortened V by 4 bases and J by 8 bases, and 11 bases separated the two germline ends. Per the germline V gene, CDR1 is LNHNV and CDR2 is YYDKDF (reference sequence). In nucleotides, the CDR3 is TGTGCCACCAGCACAGCTGAGAGGGGGGAGCTGTTTTTT. Translating gives CATSTAERGELFF.

V is TRBV4-2 and J is TRBJ2-1, with D unclear. V was pared by 1 base and J by 5 bases, with 6 bases between. The CDR3 extends over 13 amino acids. Per the germline V gene, CDR1 is LGHNA and CDR2 is YNFKEQ. CDR3 region: CASSQALDNEQFF. CDR3 DNA: TGTGCCAGCAGCCAAGCTCTCGACAATGAGCAGTTCTTC.

The genes are TRBV7-9 and TRBJ1-3; D unresolved. V lost 5 bases, J lost 0 bases, and 11 bases lay in between. The germline CDR1 and CDR2 sequences are SEHNR and FQNEAQ (reference sequence). This CDR3 contains 15 residues. The CDR3 nucleotides are TGTGCCAGCAGCACCCAAGGAGGCTCTGGAAACACCATATATTTT. Translation gives CASSTQGGSGNTIYF.

This chain connects TRBV2 to TRBJ1-1, with TRBD1 as a possible D gene (5 bases). This CDR3 contains 14 residues. Germline CDR1 and CDR2: SNHLY and FYNNEI. The germline V and J ends were trimmed by 1 base and 4 bases, with 10 bases remaining between them. The CDR3 DNA sequence: TGTGCCAGCAGTGAAGGGACATTCCCCACTGAAGCTTTCTTT. It is translated as CASSEGTFPTEAFF.

This clone was seen a handful of times. This chain connects TRBV14 to TRBJ2-2, with D maybe TRBD1 (5 bases). This CDR3 contains 23 residues. The V gene's germline CDR1 is SGHDN and CDR2 FVKESK. The V end was cut by 4 bases, the J end by 0 bases, with 33 bases between. Here the CDR3 reads CASSRFVPGSTAGFGSNTGELFF. In DNA form, the CDR3 reads TGTGCCAGCAGCCGCTTCGTACCGGGTTCGACCGCAGGGTTTGGATCGAACACCGGGGAGCTGTTTTTT.

J is TRBJ1-3 and V is TRBV7-2; 7 bases agree with TRBD1. The ends lost 4 bases at V and 4 bases at J; junction bases unmatched: 7. This CDR3 has 15 residues. CDR1 SGHTA and CDR2 FQGNSA come from the germline V gene. The CDR3 DNA follows: TGTGCCAGCAGCTCGTACAGGGGATCCGGAAACACCATATATTTT. Protein: CASSSYRGSGNTIYF.

The chain joins TRBV12-5 to TRBJ1-2; 11 nucleotides align to TRBD1. This CDR3 region has 15 residues. CDR1 is LGHNT, CDR2 FRNRAP, per germline. The J segment lost 10 bases and the V segment lost 0 bases, leaving 7 bases of the junction unmatched. CDR3: CASGLVLGQGEHYTF. The DNA for the CDR3 is TGTGCTAGTGGTTTGGTCTTGGGACAGGGGGAGCACTACACCTTC.

This clone was observed many times. V and J are TRBV30 and TRBJ2-7; 7 bases agree with TRBD2. This CDR3 is built from 15 residues. Trimming cost V 3 bases and J 1 base; bases outside gene matches: 9. Per the germline V gene, CDR1 is GTSNPN and CDR2 is SVGIG (reference sequence). CDR3 sequence (DNA): TGTGCCTGGAGAGGGGCGGGAGTCACATCCTACGAGCAGTACTTC. Translation: CAWRGAGVTSYEQYF.

The chain's CDR3 is CASSQPGLAGSSSYNEQFF. The CDR3 bases are TGCGCCAGCAGCCAACCGGGACTAGCGGGTTCAAGCTCCTACAATGAGCAGTTCTTC. J is TRBJ2-1 and V is TRBV4-1; 12 bases map to TRBD2. V lost 2 bases, J lost 0 bases, and 8 bases stayed unmatched. The CDR3 has 19 amino acids. Germline V gene data show CDR1 as MGHRA and CDR2 as YSYEKL.